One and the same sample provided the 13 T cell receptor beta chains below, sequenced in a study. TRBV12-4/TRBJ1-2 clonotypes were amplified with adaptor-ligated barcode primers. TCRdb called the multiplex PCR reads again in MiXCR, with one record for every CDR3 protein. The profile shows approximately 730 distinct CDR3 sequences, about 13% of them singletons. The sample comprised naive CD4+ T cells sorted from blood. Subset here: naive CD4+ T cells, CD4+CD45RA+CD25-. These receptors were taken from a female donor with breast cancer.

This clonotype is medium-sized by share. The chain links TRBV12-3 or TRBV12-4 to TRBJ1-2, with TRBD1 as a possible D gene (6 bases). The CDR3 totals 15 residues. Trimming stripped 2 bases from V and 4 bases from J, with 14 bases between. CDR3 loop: CASSLYPGEVYGYTF. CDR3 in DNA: TGTGCCAGCAGTTTATATCCAGGGGAGGTCTATGGCTACACCTTC.

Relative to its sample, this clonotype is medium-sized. In DNA form, the CDR3 reads TGTGCCAGCAGTTTGCTGTCGCAGGGGAATGGCTACACCTTC. Amino acid sequence: CASSLLSQGNGYTF. V and J are TRBV12-3 or TRBV12-4 and TRBJ1-2; possibly TRBD1 for D (6 bases). The CDR3 is 14 residues long. V lost 3 bases and J 6 bases, leaving 14 bases between the germline ends.

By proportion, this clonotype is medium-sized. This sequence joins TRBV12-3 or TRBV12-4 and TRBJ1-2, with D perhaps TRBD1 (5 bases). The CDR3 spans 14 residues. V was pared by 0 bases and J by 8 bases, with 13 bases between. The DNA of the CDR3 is TGTGCCAGCAGTTTAGCGCTAAGGGGCGAAGGCTACACCTTC. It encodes CASSLALRGEGYTF.

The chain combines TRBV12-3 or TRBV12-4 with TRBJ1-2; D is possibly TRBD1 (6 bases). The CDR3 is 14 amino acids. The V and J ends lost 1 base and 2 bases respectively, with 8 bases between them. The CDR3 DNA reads TGTGCCAGCAGTTTAGACAGGGCCAACTATGGCTACACCTTC. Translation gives CASSLDRANYGYTF.

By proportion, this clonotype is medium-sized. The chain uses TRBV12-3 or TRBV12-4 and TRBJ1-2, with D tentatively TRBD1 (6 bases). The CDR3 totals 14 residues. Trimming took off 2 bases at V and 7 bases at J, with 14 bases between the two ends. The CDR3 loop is CASSLMSRGAGYTF. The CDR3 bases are TGTGCCAGCAGTTTAATGTCCAGGGGTGCTGGCTACACCTTC.

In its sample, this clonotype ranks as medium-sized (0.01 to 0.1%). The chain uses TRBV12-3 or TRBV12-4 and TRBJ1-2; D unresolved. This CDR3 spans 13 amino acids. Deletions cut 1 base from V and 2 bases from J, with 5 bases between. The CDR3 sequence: CASSLVQNYGYTF. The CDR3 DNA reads TGTGCCAGCAGTTTAGTTCAGAACTATGGCTACACCTTC.

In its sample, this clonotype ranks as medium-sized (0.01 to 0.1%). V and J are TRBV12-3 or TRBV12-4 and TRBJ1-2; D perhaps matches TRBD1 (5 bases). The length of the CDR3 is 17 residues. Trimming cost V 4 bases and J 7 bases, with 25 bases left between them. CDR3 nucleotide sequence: TGTGCCAGCAGTTCTCGGTTGGCAGGCCGCGTGGGGCTTGGCTACACCTTC. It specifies CASSSRLAGRVGLGYTF.

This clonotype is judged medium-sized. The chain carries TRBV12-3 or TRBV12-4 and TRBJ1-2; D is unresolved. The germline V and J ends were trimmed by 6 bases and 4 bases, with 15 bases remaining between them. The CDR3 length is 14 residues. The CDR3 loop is CASSPAPAGYGYTF. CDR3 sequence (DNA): TGTGCCAGCAGCCCCGCCCCGGCGGGCTATGGCTACACCTTC.

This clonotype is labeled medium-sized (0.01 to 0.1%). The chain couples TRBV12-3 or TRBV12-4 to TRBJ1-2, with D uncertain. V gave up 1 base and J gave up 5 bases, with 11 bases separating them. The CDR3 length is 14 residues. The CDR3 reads CASSLDSLGYGYTF. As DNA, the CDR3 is TGTGCCAGCAGTTTAGACAGCCTTGGATATGGCTACACCTTC.

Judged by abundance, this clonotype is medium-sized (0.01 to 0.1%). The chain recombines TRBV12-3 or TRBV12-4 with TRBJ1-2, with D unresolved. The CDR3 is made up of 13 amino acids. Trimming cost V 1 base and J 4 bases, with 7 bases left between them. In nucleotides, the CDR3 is TGTGCCAGCAGTTTAGATGGCAGCTATGGCTACACCTTC. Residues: CASSLDGSYGYTF.

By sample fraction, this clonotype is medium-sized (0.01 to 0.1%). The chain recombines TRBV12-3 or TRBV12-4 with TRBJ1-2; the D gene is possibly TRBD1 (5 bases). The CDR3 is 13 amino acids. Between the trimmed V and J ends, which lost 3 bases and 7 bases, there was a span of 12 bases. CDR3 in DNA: TGTGCCAGCAGTTTGCCAGGGAAGAGTGGCTACACCTTC. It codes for CASSLPGKSGYTF.

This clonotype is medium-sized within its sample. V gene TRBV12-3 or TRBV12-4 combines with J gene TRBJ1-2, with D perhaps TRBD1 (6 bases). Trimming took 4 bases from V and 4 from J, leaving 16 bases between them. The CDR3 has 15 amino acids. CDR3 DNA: TGTGCCAGCAGTTCATCTCAGGGGAGTGGCTATGGCTACACCTTC. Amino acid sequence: CASSSSQGSGYGYTF.

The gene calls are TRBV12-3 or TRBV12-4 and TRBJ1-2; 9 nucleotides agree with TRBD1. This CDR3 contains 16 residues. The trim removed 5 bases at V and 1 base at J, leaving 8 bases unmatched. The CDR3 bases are TGTGCCAGCAGTCACCCCGGGACAGGGAATAACTATGGCTACACCTTC. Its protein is CASSHPGTGNNYGYTF.